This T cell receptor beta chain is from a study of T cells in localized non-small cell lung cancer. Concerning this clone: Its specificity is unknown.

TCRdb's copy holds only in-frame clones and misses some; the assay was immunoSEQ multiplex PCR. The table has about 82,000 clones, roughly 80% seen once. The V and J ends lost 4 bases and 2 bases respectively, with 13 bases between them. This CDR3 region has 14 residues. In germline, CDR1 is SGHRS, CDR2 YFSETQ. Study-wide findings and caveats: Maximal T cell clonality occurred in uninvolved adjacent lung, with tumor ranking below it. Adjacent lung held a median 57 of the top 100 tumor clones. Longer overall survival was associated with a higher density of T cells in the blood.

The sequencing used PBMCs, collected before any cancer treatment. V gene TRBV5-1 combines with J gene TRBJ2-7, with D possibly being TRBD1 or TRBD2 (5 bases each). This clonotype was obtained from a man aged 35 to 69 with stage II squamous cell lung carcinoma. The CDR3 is CASSLRDGAYEQYF. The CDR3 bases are TGCGCCAGCAGCCTCCGGGACGGAGCCTACGAGCAGTACTTC.